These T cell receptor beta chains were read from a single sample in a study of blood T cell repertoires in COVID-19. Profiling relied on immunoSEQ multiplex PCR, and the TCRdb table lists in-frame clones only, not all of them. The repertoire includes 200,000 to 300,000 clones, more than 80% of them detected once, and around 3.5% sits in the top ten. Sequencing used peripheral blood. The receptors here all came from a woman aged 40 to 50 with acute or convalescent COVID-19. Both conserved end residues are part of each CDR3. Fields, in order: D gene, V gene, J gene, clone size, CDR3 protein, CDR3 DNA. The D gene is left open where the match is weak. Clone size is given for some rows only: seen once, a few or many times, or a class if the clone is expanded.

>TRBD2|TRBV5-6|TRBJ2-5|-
CASRGLAGVGETQYF
TGTGCCAGCAGGGGACTAGCGGGCGTAGGGGAGACCCAGTACTTC
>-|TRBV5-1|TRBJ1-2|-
CASSHAQRDYGYTF
TGCGCCAGCAGCCACGCTCAGAGGGACTATGGCTACACCTTC
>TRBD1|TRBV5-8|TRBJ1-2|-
CASSLNPGTGVSLLYGYTF
TGTGCCAGCAGCTTAAACCCGGGGACAGGGGTTTCGTTGCTATATGGCTACACCTTC
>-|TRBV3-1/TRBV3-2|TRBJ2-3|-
CASSPVPSTDTQYF
TGTGCCAGCAGTCCTGTTCCTAGCACAGATACGCAGTATTTT
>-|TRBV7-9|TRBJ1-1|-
CASSLAGTEAFF
TGTGCCAGCAGCTTAGCCGGGACTGAAGCTTTCTTT
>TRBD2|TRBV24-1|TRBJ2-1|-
CATSDFPSGGVNEQFF
TGTGCCACCAGTGATTTCCCCAGCGGGGGGGTCAATGAGCAGTTCTTC
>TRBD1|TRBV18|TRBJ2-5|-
CASSLGQGYQETQYF
TGTGCCAGCTCATTGGGACAGGGGTACCAAGAGACCCAGTACTTC
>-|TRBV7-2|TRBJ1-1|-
CASSLSGRGRVKNTEAFF
TGTGCCAGCAGCTTGTCGGGCAGGGGCAGGGTGAAGAACACTGAAGCTTTCTTT
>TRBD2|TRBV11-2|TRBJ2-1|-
CASSLEERGVQFF
TGTGCCAGCAGCTTAGAGGAGCGGGGGGTGCAGTTCTTC
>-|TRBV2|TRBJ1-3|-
CASRERRGSTGNTIYF
TGTGCCAGCAGGGAAAGGAGAGGGAGTACTGGAAACACCATATATTTT
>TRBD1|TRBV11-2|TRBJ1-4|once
CASRRPGTAGGEKLFF
TGTGCCAGCAGGAGACCGGGGACAGCAGGGGGGGAAAAACTGTTTTTT
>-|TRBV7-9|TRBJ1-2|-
CASSSQSGIGYGYTF
TGTGCCAGCAGCTCACAATCGGGGATTGGCTATGGCTACACCTTC
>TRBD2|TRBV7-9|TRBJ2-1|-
CASSLVVAGGLFEQFF
TGTGCCAGCAGCCTGGTGGTAGCGGGGGGGCTCTTTGAGCAGTTCTTC
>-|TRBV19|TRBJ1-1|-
CASSIGATEAFF
TGTGCCAGTAGTATAGGGGCCACTGAAGCTTTCTTT
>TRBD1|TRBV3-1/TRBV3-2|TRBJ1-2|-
CASSPVSGGSNYGYTF
TGTGCCAGCAGCCCAGTCTCAGGGGGGAGTAACTATGGCTACACCTTC
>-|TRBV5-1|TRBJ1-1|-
CASSLAPGPNTEAFF
TGCGCCAGCAGCTTGGCACCTGGGCCGAACACTGAAGCTTTCTTT
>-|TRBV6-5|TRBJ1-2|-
CASSYLGGGYTF
TGTGCCAGCAGTTACCTCGGGGGTGGCTACACCTTC
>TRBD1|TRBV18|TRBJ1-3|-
CASSPPGQGTVSGNTIYF
TGTGCCAGCTCACCACCGGGACAGGGGACGGTGTCTGGAAACACCATATATTTT
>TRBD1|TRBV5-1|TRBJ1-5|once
CASSSGRGPNQPQHF
TGCGCCAGCAGCTCGGGCAGGGGGCCTAATCAGCCCCAGCATTTT
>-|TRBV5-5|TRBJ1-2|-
CASSLGLYGYTF
TGTGCCAGCAGCTTGGGTCTCTATGGCTACACCTTC
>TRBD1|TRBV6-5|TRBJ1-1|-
CASSYQGGFEAFF
TGTGCCAGCAGTTACCAGGGGGGCTTTGAAGCTTTCTTT
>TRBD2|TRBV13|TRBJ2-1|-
CASSWTSGGEAYNEQFF
TGTGCCAGCAGCTGGACTAGCGGGGGGGAAGCCTACAATGAGCAGTTCTTC
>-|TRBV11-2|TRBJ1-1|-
CASSLERVGDTEAFF
TGTGCCAGCAGCTTAGAGAGGGTCGGGGACACTGAAGCTTTCTTT
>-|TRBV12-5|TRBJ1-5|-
CASGLALVGGHNQPQHF
TGTGCTAGTGGTTTGGCCCTCGTGGGGGGTCACAATCAGCCCCAGCATTTT
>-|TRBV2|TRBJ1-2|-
CASSVGGYTF
TGTGCCAGCAGTGTGGGCGGCTACACCTTC
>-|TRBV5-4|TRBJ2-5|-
CASSLGRGTGETQYF
TGTGCCAGCAGCTTGGGGAGGGGAACGGGAGAGACCCAGTACTTC